The source of this T cell receptor beta chain is a study of cytomegalovirus exposure and HLA in healthy donors. Study-wide findings and caveats: Accurate HLA-A and HLA-B prediction from TCR beta sequences was reported for most subjects. The authors listed approximately 160 TCR beta chains as cytomegalovirus-associated.

Of note for this clone: Its antigen is not known.

The PCR contained 60 Vbeta and 13 Jbeta primers. Assay: immunoSEQ multiplex PCR; the TCRdb copy retains only in-frame clones and omits some. Of roughly 90,000 clones in the sample, under 80% were seen once. V gave up 5 bases and J gave up 3 bases; unmatched junction bases: 14. This CDR3 comprises 18 residues. The V gene's germline CDR1 is SQVTM and CDR2 ANQGSEA. Specimen: PBMCs. The sequence derives from a man in his thirties or forties in good health and CMV-seropositive. The V gene is TRBV29-1, the J gene TRBJ2-2, with TRBD1 identical over 11 bases. In nucleotides, the CDR3 is TGCAGCGTTTGCGCGGGACAGGGGGAATTGGGGTACACCGGGGAGCTGTTTTTT. Protein product: CSVCAGQGELGYTGELFF.